Each of the 16 T cell receptor beta chains below was sequenced from the same sample in a study of blood T cell repertoires in COVID-19 (dated by TCRdb to about 2020). The library was prepared using the immunoSEQ multiplex PCR assay. In TCRdb, the immuneACCESS table is reduced to in-frame sequences with V and J assigned. These tables do not hold every clone; where another copy was compared, an unresolved V gene accounts for under half, and the others remain unexplained. This sample gives over 200,000 clones in total; 87% of them show up just once. The biggest ten clones account for less than 14% of the sample. The source material was PBMCs or T cells enriched from blood (not recorded which). These receptors were obtained from a man younger than 40 who had recovered from COVID-19.

The CDR3 sequence: CASTPGPSSYEQYF. The CDR3, as DNA: TGTGCCAGCACCCCCGGTCCTAGCTCCTACGAGCAGTACTTC. The chain combines TRBV6-5 with TRBJ2-7; D gene uncertain. This CDR3 spans 14 amino acids. Trimming shortened V by 7 bases and J by 0 bases, and 13 bases separated the two germline ends. Germline CDR1 reads MNHEY; CDR2 reads SVGAGI.

The J gene is TRBJ1-1, the V gene TRBV6-5, with D unresolved. In germline, CDR1 is MNHEY, CDR2 SVGAGI. V lost 8 bases to trimming and J lost 1 base, with 11 bases between them. This CDR3 contains 13 residues. CDR3 nucleotides: TGTGCCAGCCTTGCCCGGGGGAACACTGAAGCTTTCTTT. As protein: CASLARGNTEAFF.

This rearrangement joins TRBV12-3 or TRBV12-4 to TRBJ1-5; D is unclear. Trimming took 6 bases from V and 7 from J, leaving 10 bases between them. The CDR3 extends over 12 amino acids. This chain's CDR3 is CASSPTVQPQHF. The CDR3 nucleotides read TGTGCCAGCAGCCCTACGGTCCAGCCCCAGCATTTT.

The CDR3 DNA reads as TGTGCCAGCACTAGGGACAGTAATCAGCCCCAGCATTTT. This translates into CASTRDSNQPQHF. The V and J genes are TRBV6-5 and TRBJ1-5; 7 bases are a match to TRBD1. The CDR3 spans 13 residues. V shed 7 bases, J shed 4 bases, and the junction held 4 bases outside the gene matches. Per the germline V gene, CDR1 is MNHEY and CDR2 is SVGAGI.

V usage is TRBV7-9 and J usage is TRBJ2-4; D is ambiguous. The CDR3 is made up of 12 amino acids. V shed 4 bases and J shed 7 bases, with 8 bases lying between them. CDR1 and CDR2 from the germline V gene are SEHNR and FQNEAQ (reference sequence). CDR3 coding DNA: TGTGCCAGCAGCTACCTTGAGAACATTCAGTACTTC. This codes for CASSYLENIQYF. The full variable domain, with the rest looked up from reference TRBV7-9 and TRBJ2-4, is DTGVSQNPRHKITKRGQNVTFRCDPISEHNRLYWYRQTLGQGPEFLTYFQNEAQLEKSRLLSDRFSAERPKGSFSTLEIQRTEQGDSAMYLCASSYLENIQYFGAGTRLSVL.

J is TRBJ1-6 and V is TRBV19; weak D call: TRBD1 (5 bases). Germline CDR1 reads LNHDA; CDR2 reads SQIVND (reference sequence). The length of the CDR3 is 16 residues. V lost 6 bases and J 2 bases, leaving 14 bases between the germline ends. The CDR3 coding sequence is TGTGCCAGTAGGACGGAGGGGCAGGCCTATAATTCACCCCTCCACTTT. Encoded protein: CASRTEGQAYNSPLHF.

The rearrangement links TRBV7-9 to TRBJ1-2; D is ambiguous. The CDR3 sequence is 13 residues long. Germline V gene data show CDR1 as SEHNR and CDR2 as FQNEAQ (reference sequence). Between the trimmed V and J ends, which lost 2 bases and 6 bases, there was a span of 10 bases. This CDR3 reads CASSLSGVDGYTF. The CDR3 region has the DNA TGTGCCAGCAGCTTATCCGGGGTAGATGGCTACACCTTC. Full variable domain (missing parts from reference TRBV7-9 and TRBJ1-2): DTGVSQNPRHKITKRGQNVTFRCDPISEHNRLYWYRQTLGQGPEFLTYFQNEAQLEKSRLLSDRFSAERPKGSFSTLEIQRTEQGDSAMYLCASSLSGVDGYTFGSGTRLTVV.

The chain uses TRBV5-4 and TRBJ1-6; D not resolved. V was cut by 0 bases and J by 6 bases, with 7 bases left in between. This CDR3 contains 14 residues. The germline gives CDR1 SGHNT, CDR2 YYREEE (reference sequence). In nucleotides, the CDR3 is TGTGCCAGCAGCTTGGTCGGAGCTAATTCACCCCTCCACTTT. This codes for CASSLVGANSPLHF.

V gene TRBV14 combines with J gene TRBJ1-4; 10 bases map to TRBD1. This CDR3 contains 20 residues. Unmatched junction bases numbered 15, after V lost 2 bases and J lost 3 bases. Germline V gives CDR1 SGHDN, CDR2 FVKESK. For the CDR3, the DNA is TGTGCCAGCAGCCAAAGATCAACGAGGGGACAGGGGCGGGCTAATGAAAAACTGTTTTTT. As protein: CASSQRSTRGQGRANEKLFF.

The chain joins TRBV28 to TRBJ2-7, with D unclear. CDR1 and CDR2 (germline): MDHEN, SYDVKM. Deletions cut 7 bases from V and 3 bases from J, with 16 bases between. The CDR3 is made up of 14 amino acids. Written as DNA, the CDR3 is TGTGCCAGCATGGCGCCAGGTTCCCTCTACGAGCAGTACTTC. As protein: CASMAPGSLYEQYF.

V and J are TRBV2 and TRBJ2-1; D might be TRBD2 (6 bases). V was trimmed by 6 bases and J by 6 bases, leaving 15 bases between them. The CDR3 length is 14 residues. Germline CDR1 reads SNHLY; CDR2 reads FYNNEI. The CDR3 bases are TGTGCCAGCAGGGGACTTCGGAGGGGCAATGAGCAGTTCTTC. Translated: CASRGLRRGNEQFF.

This chain links TRBV5-6 with TRBJ2-7; 7 positions match TRBD1. The CDR3 totals 12 residues. Germline V gene lookup returns CDR1 SGHDT and CDR2 YYEEEE. The ends lost 0 bases at V and 11 bases at J; junction bases unmatched: 5. Here the CDR3 reads CASSLAGGQEYF. The CDR3 DNA follows: TGTGCCAGCAGCTTGGCAGGGGGTCAGGAGTACTTC.

V and J are TRBV9 and TRBJ2-1, with TRBD1 identical over 7 bases. From germline, CDR1 is SGDLS and CDR2 YYNGEE. V shed 3 bases, J shed 2 bases, and the junction held 5 bases outside the gene matches. This CDR3 spans 15 amino acids. CDR3 in DNA: TGTGCCAGCAGCGCCCCCGGGACAGCCTACAATGAGCAGTTCTTC. Translated: CASSAPGTAYNEQFF.

V usage is TRBV7-2 and J usage is TRBJ1-4; weak D call: TRBD1 (6 bases). The length of the CDR3 is 16 residues. V lost 1 base to trimming and J lost 8 bases, with 17 bases between them. Germline V gives CDR1 SGHTA, CDR2 FQGNSA. The CDR3 region is CASSLVGGGAGEKLFF. The CDR3, as DNA: TGTGCCAGCAGCTTAGTTGGTGGGGGGGCTGGGGAAAAACTGTTTTTT.

The chain couples TRBV7-2 to TRBJ2-7, with 8 bases matching TRBD2. This CDR3 has 14 amino acids. Germline CDR1 is SGHTA and CDR2 is FQGNSA. With 3 bases clipped from V and 5 bases from J, the junction kept 6 bases outside the gene matches. The chain's CDR3 is CASSFTGGQNEQYF. CDR3 in DNA: TGTGCCAGCAGCTTTACGGGGGGGCAGAACGAGCAGTACTTC.

The chain has TRBV4-1 and TRBJ2-7; 11 nucleotides agree with TRBD1. V shed 9 bases, J shed 4 bases, and the junction held 17 bases outside the gene matches. In germline, CDR1 is MGHRA, CDR2 YSYEKL. CDR3 size: 17 residues. CDR3 residues: CASTKLPSGQGGYEQYF. The CDR3 DNA is TGCGCCAGTACTAAACTACCTTCGGGACAGGGGGGTTACGAGCAGTACTTC.